This T cell receptor beta chain was sequenced during a study of T cell responses to AZD1222 COVID-19 vaccine. Findings and limits, study-wide: Recipients of AZD1222 seropositive at baseline numbered only five or six. Spike-wide coverage was observed for vaccine-associated CD4 TCRs, with dominant responses at 160-218 and 743-854. Repertoires were obtained solely post-peak T cell response.

Comments on this clone: Its matching antigen is unknown.

TCRdb's table, derived via immunoSEQ multiplex PCR, lists solely in-frame clones and lacks some. The sample includes 95,000 to 150,000 clones, around 93% of them seen just once. Germline values: CDR1 SQVTM, CDR2 ANQGSEA. Between the trimmed V and J ends, which lost 2 bases and 7 bases, there was a span of 11 bases. There are 13 residues in the CDR3. Second-dose intervals near 4 or 12 weeks were combined. The sequencing used peripheral blood, collected 28 days after the second AZD1222 dose. The rearrangement joins TRBV29-1 to TRBJ2-2; maybe TRBD1 (6 bases). This clonotype was sampled from an adult who received the AZD1222 COVID-19 vaccine. The DNA of the CDR3 is TGCAGCGTTGAAAACAGGGCGAGCGGGGAGCTGTTTTTT. It is translated as CSVENRASGELFF.